The 31 T cell receptor beta chains in this list originate from one sample, sequenced in a study of shared clonotypes between healthy human individuals. Here immunoSEQ multiplex PCR was the method, and the copy in TCRdb shows in-frame clones only, minus some. The top ten clones hold roughly 16% of a sample with under 350,000 clones, roughly 84% of them seen once. The sample was memory CD8+ T cells sorted from blood. Documented subset: CD45RO+ cells pooled with CCR7-negative TemRA cells. These receptors all stem from a young man in good health.

This clone was seen a single time. The chain carries TRBV18 and TRBJ1-5; 11 nucleotides match TRBD1. The CDR3 has 19 amino acids. CDR1 and CDR2 from the germline V gene are KGHSH and LQKENI. V trimming: 0 bases; J trimming: 2 bases; junction bases outside the gene matches: 9. The CDR3 region has the DNA TGTGCCAGCTCACCACCGTTCGGACAGGGGGCCATAGGCAATCAGCCCCAGCATTTT. Amino acid sequence: CASSPPFGQGAIGNQPQHF.

This chain joins TRBV6-5 and TRBJ2-7, with a weak D call TRBD1 (6 bases). V dropped 7 bases and J dropped 0 bases, with 7 bases sitting between them. The CDR3 extends over 12 amino acids. The V gene's germline CDR1 is MNHEY and CDR2 SVGAGI. The CDR3 DNA reads as TGTGCCAGCACAGGGGACTCCTACGAGCAGTACTTC. Its protein product is CASTGDSYEQYF.

The chain has TRBV4-1 and TRBJ2-1; D perhaps matches TRBD2 (5 bases). The CDR3 totals 18 residues. V shed 4 bases and J shed 0 bases, with 19 bases lying between them. CDR1 is MGHRA and CDR2 is YSYEKL in the germline V gene. The chain's CDR3 is CASSPAPPRAGSYNEQFF. The CDR3, as DNA: TGCGCCAGCAGCCCGGCACCCCCACGGGCGGGCTCCTACAATGAGCAGTTCTTC.

The chain couples TRBV4-1 to TRBJ2-1; 9 bases align to TRBD2. The CDR3 is 17 residues long. After removal of 0 bases from V and 1 base from J, the junction contained 4 bases not matched to a gene. The V gene's germline CDR1 is MGHRA and CDR2 YSYEKL. The CDR3: CASSQDLAGGSYNEQFF. CDR3 DNA sequence: TGCGCCAGCAGCCAAGATCTGGCGGGAGGGTCCTACAATGAGCAGTTCTTC.

This sequence joins TRBV11-2 and TRBJ1-1; possibly TRBD1 for D (5 bases). From germline, CDR1 is SGHAT and CDR2 FQNNGV. The CDR3 contains 15 residues. The V and J ends lost 2 bases and 1 base respectively, with 11 bases between them. The CDR3 is CASSLSAGWNTEAFF. CDR3 sequence (DNA): TGTGCCAGCAGCTTAAGCGCAGGGTGGAACACTGAAGCTTTCTTT.

Turning to this clone: Sequence at one end of the junction differs from germline and may be a read error. The rearrangement uses TRBV20-1 and TRBJ1-4; D remains ambiguous. The CDR3 contains 10 residues. Germline V lookup: CDR1 DFQATT, CDR2 SNEGSKA (reference sequence). The CDR3 DNA reads TGCAGTGCTAGAGGTAAGGAGCGGCCTTTT. This translates into CSARGKERPF.

Turning to this clone: Additional DNA sequences in this sample encode the identical CDR3. The chain combines TRBV5-6 with TRBJ2-3; 7 bases are a match to TRBD2. The V gene's germline CDR1 is SGHDT and CDR2 YYEEEE. V lost 4 bases, J lost 6 bases, and 8 bases stayed unmatched. This CDR3 contains 14 residues. The CDR3 region has the DNA TGTGCCAGCAGCCTAGGACTAGTGGCTGATACGCAGTATTTT. This codes for CASSLGLVADTQYF.

The chain recombines TRBV11-2 with TRBJ1-1, with unresolved D. The CDR3 totals 14 residues. Trimming pared 2 bases from V and 5 bases from J, leaving 12 bases between. The germline V gene encodes CDR1 SGHAT and CDR2 FQNNGV. The chain's CDR3 is CASSLNDGSTEAFF. In DNA form, the CDR3 reads TGTGCCAGCAGCTTAAATGACGGATCTACTGAAGCTTTCTTT.

The chain recombines TRBV5-5 with TRBJ1-5; weak D call: TRBD1 (5 bases). The germline V and J ends were trimmed by 4 bases and 1 base, with 9 bases remaining between them. CDR1 is SGHKS and CDR2 is YYEKEE in the germline V gene (reference sequence). The CDR3 loop spans 14 amino acids. The CDR3 DNA reads as TGTGCCAGCAGCCCGCGGGACAGCAATCAGCCCCAGCATTTT. This gives the protein CASSPRDSNQPQHF.

V usage is TRBV11-2 and J usage is TRBJ1-2; 7 bases are a match to TRBD1. The CDR3 is 15 residues long. Germline V lookup: CDR1 SGHAT, CDR2 FQNNGV. V trimming: 1 base; J trimming: 7 bases; junction bases outside the gene matches: 9. CDR3 nucleotides: TGTGCCAGCAGCTTAGGCATCGGCAGGGGGATTGGCTACACCTTC. This translates into CASSLGIGRGIGYTF.

This chain connects TRBV7-9 to TRBJ2-7; 11 bases are a match to TRBD1. The J segment lost 1 base and the V segment lost 4 bases, leaving 3 bases of the junction unmatched. CDR1 SEHNR and CDR2 FQNEAQ come from the germline V gene (reference sequence). The CDR3 extends over 15 amino acids. DNA of the CDR3: TGTGCCAGCAGCTCCGGGACAGGGGGTTCCTACGAGCAGTACTTC. Encoded protein: CASSSGTGGSYEQYF.

The CDR3: CASSPRDRAYEQYF. Written as DNA, the CDR3 is TGTGCCAGCAGCCCCCGGGACAGGGCCTACGAGCAGTACTTC. This rearrangement joins TRBV7-9 to TRBJ2-7; 9 bases are shared with TRBD1. V shed 5 bases and J 2 bases; nucleotides not matched to a gene: 4. Germline CDR1 reads SEHNR; CDR2 reads FQNEAQ (reference sequence). The CDR3 extends over 14 amino acids.

The V and J genes are TRBV25-1 and TRBJ1-2; 10 nucleotides line up with TRBD1. Per the germline V gene, CDR1 is MGHDK and CDR2 is SYGVNS. Trimming at V came to 5 bases and at J to 8 bases, leaving 14 bases not matched to a gene. The CDR3 is 16 amino acids. The CDR3 nucleotides are TGTGCCAGCAGTTCCGCGGGGGACAGGGGAATGTCCGGCTACACCTTC. Protein: CASSSAGDRGMSGYTF.

The J gene is TRBJ2-3, the V gene TRBV9; possibly TRBD1 for D (5 bases). The CDR3 has 13 residues. CDR1 and CDR2 (germline): SGDLS, YYNGEE. V was clipped by 3 bases and J by 4 bases, with 9 bases between them. Here the CDR3 reads CASSDGHSDTQYF. The CDR3 DNA reads TGTGCCAGCAGCGACGGACACTCAGATACGCAGTATTTT.

This chain connects TRBV5-6 to TRBJ1-5, with TRBD1 matching over 7 bases. The CDR3 has 14 residues. V was pared by 0 bases and J by 4 bases, with 1 base of the junction left unmatched. CDR1 is SGHDT, CDR2 YYEEEE, per germline. CDR3: CASSLAQGNQPQHF. Here the CDR3 DNA reads TGTGCCAGCAGCTTGGCACAGGGGAATCAGCCCCAGCATTTT.

The chain is built from TRBV19 and TRBJ2-7, with 7 bases aligning to TRBD1. The CDR3 length is 14 residues. CDR1 LNHDA and CDR2 SQIVND come from the germline V gene (reference sequence). Unmatched junction bases numbered 10, after V lost 6 bases and J lost 5 bases. The CDR3 coding sequence is TGTGCCAGTAGGAGGGGGCAGGGCTTCCACGAGCAGTACTTC. This encodes CASRRGQGFHEQYF.

The sample holds one count of this clone. The chain links TRBV30 to TRBJ2-5; 10 bases fit TRBD1. The last part of the DNA fits TRBJ2-7 better; the J call may be wrong. The germline CDR1 and CDR2 sequences are GTSNPN and SVGIG (reference sequence). This CDR3 is built from 15 residues. CDR3 loop: CAWETGTGDSYEQYF. CDR3 bases: TGTGCCTGGGAAACCGGGACAGGGGACTCCTACGAGCAGTACTTC.

The V gene is TRBV7-9, the J gene TRBJ2-7, with 7 bases that match TRBD2. Per the germline V gene, CDR1 is SEHNR and CDR2 is FQNEAQ (reference sequence). V lost 8 bases, J lost 2 bases, and 6 bases stayed unmatched. There are 13 residues in the CDR3. The CDR3 coding sequence is TGTGCCAGCGTTAGCGGGTTTCCCTACGAGCAGTACTTC. Its protein product is CASVSGFPYEQYF.

CDR3 region: CASSLGKLTGELFF. The CDR3 DNA follows: TGTGCCAGCAGCTTAGGGAAACTCACCGGGGAGCTGTTTTTT. The J gene is TRBJ2-2, the V gene TRBV13, with D unresolved. V shed 0 bases and J shed 4 bases, with 6 bases lying between them. Germline loops: CDR1 PRHDT, CDR2 FYEKMQ (reference sequence). This CDR3 has 14 residues.

This sequence joins TRBV4-2 and TRBJ2-3, with 9 bases fitting TRBD1. Looked up from germline, CDR1 is LGHNA and CDR2 is YNFKEQ. J gave up 6 bases and V 3 bases, and 13 bases lay outside the gene matches. The CDR3 loop spans 17 amino acids. DNA for the CDR3: TGTGCCAGCAGCCACCTAGGTGGACAGGGGACGTCGGATACGCAGTATTTT. Its translation: CASSHLGGQGTSDTQYF.

This sequence joins TRBV7-4 and TRBJ1-6; D might be TRBD1 (6 bases). Germline-derived CDR1 and CDR2 are SGHVT and SQSDAQ. Deletions cut 5 bases from V and 8 bases from J, with 22 bases between. The CDR3 consists of 17 residues. Here the CDR3 DNA reads TGTGCCAGCAGCACATACCGGGACAAAGGTCTTCATTCACCCCTCCACTTT. Protein sequence: CASSTYRDKGLHSPLHF. The full variable domain, its missing parts supplied by reference TRBV7-4 and TRBJ1-6, is GAGVSQSPRYKVAKRGRDVALRCDSISGHVTLYWYRQTLGQGSEVLTYSQSDAQRDKSGRPSGRFSAERPERSVSTLKIQRTEQGDSAVYLCASSTYRDKGLHSPLHFGNGTRLTVT.

This clone was observed once. The chain carries TRBV11-2 and TRBJ2-1; TRBD2 matches at 8 bases. Trimming at V came to 4 bases and at J to 0 bases, leaving 8 bases not matched to a gene. The CDR3 length is 17 residues. Germline V CDR1 and CDR2: SGHAT, FQNNGV. In nucleotides, the CDR3 is TGTGCCAGCAGCTACCAACTAGCGGAGAGCTCCTACAATGAGCAGTTCTTC. Its translation: CASSYQLAESSYNEQFF. The full variable domain, completed using reference TRBV11-2 and TRBJ2-1, is EAGVAQSPRYKIIEKRQSVAFWCNPISGHATLYWYQQILGQGPKLLIQFQNNGVVDDSQLPKDRFSAERLKGVDSTLKIQPAKLEDSAVYLCASSYQLAESSYNEQFFGPGTRLTVL.

The chain recombines TRBV20-1 with TRBJ2-7; D is ambiguous. The ends were cut back, 7 bases at V and 3 bases at J, with 7 bases in the middle. The germline gives CDR1 DFQATT, CDR2 SNEGSKA (reference sequence). The CDR3 is 10 residues long. CDR3 DNA sequence: TGCAGTGGACACCTCTACGAGCAGTACTTC. It yields the protein CSGHLYEQYF.

The CDR3: CASSSSGTYEQYF. DNA of the CDR3: TGCGCCAGCAGCTCCTCCGGGACTTACGAGCAGTACTTC. V gene TRBV5-1 combines with J gene TRBJ2-7, with D perhaps matching TRBD2 (6 bases). The CDR3 runs to 13 residues. Germline V CDR1 and CDR2: SGHRS, YFSETQ. Between the trimmed V and J ends, which lost 3 bases and 4 bases, there was a span of 11 bases. The complete variable domain, with remaining parts taken from reference TRBV5-1 and TRBJ2-7, reads KAGVTQTPRYLIKTRGQQVTLSCSPISGHRSVSWYQQTPGQGLQFLFEYFSETQRNKGNFPGRFSGRQFSNSRSEMNVSTLELGDSALYLCASSSSGTYEQYFGPGTRLTVT.

The rearrangement uses TRBV7-2 and TRBJ1-2, with D possibly TRBD1 on 5 matching bases. Germline V CDR1 and CDR2: SGHTA, FQGNSA. The CDR3 runs 14 residues. Trimming removed 8 bases at V and 5 bases at J, with 18 bases between. DNA for the CDR3: TGTGCCAGCTCGATCGAGGGGAGTAAATATGGCTACACCTTC. This encodes CASSIEGSKYGYTF.

Notes on this clone: The sample carries other DNA sequences with the same CDR3. This chain uses TRBV6-5 with TRBJ1-2; D perhaps matches TRBD1 (5 bases). The CDR3 covers 14 residues. V dropped 0 bases and J dropped 2 bases, with 7 bases sitting between them. Germline lookup yields CDR1 MNHEY and CDR2 SVGAGI. The CDR3 loop is CASSYSGGNYGYTF. Written as DNA, the CDR3 is TGTGCCAGCAGTTACTCCGGGGGGAACTATGGCTACACCTTC.

The chain recombines TRBV10-1 with TRBJ2-7; unclear D gene. CDR3 length equals 16 residues. Deletions cut 0 bases from V and 2 bases from J, with 14 bases between. Germline V gives CDR1 WNHNN, CDR2 SYGVQD (reference sequence). The CDR3: CASSESLGGDPYEQYF. In nucleotides, the CDR3 is TGCGCCAGCAGTGAGTCGCTGGGTGGCGATCCCTACGAGCAGTACTTC.

This clone appeared a single time. The genes are TRBV7-9 and TRBJ2-7; D is tentatively TRBD1 or TRBD2 (5 bases each). CDR1 is SEHNR and CDR2 is FQNEAQ in the germline V gene (reference sequence). Trimming left V 3 bases short and J 4 bases short, with 13 bases between. CDR3 size: 14 residues. CDR3 nucleotide sequence: TGTGCCAGCAGCTTTCGGCTCGGGGCGTACGAGCAGTACTTC. It encodes CASSFRLGAYEQYF.

This chain connects TRBV13 to TRBJ2-7; TRBD1 matches at 9 bases. CDR1 and CDR2 from the germline V gene are PRHDT and FYEKMQ (reference sequence). The trim removed 4 bases at V and 3 bases at J, leaving 7 bases unmatched. The CDR3 sequence is 15 residues long. CDR3 in DNA: TGTGCCAGCAGCTCGACAGGGGGTAGGAGCTACGAGCAGTACTTC. This gives the protein CASSSTGGRSYEQYF.

V usage is TRBV28 and J usage is TRBJ2-5; D perhaps matches TRBD2 (6 bases). The CDR3 sequence is 14 residues long. Trimming took 8 bases from V and 2 from J, leaving 15 bases between them. The V gene's germline CDR1 is MDHEN and CDR2 SYDVKM. CDR3 in amino acids: CASQELAEQETQYF. The DNA for the CDR3 is TGTGCCAGCCAAGAACTAGCAGAACAAGAGACCCAGTACTTC.

The chain has TRBV9 and TRBJ1-3, with unresolved D. Germline CDR1 is SGDLS and CDR2 is YYNGEE. Trimming took off 4 bases at V and 4 bases at J, with 15 bases between the two ends. The CDR3 consists of 15 residues. CDR3 nucleotide sequence: TGTGCCAGCAGCCCCGATTTAAACATGGGAAACACCATATATTTT. It encodes CASSPDLNMGNTIYF.